This T cell receptor beta chain was recovered during a study of cytomegalovirus exposure and HLA in healthy donors. PCR was performed using 60 Vbeta and 13 Jbeta primers. Using immunoSEQ multiplex PCR, the repertoire was profiled, and TCRdb retains in-frame clones only, with some absent. The table shows roughly 190,000 clones, with roughly 74% occurring only once. This sequence was found in a female donor in good health and CMV-seronegative. Sequenced: PBMCs.

This chain's CDR3 is CASNMDRGDQPQHF. The CDR3 nucleotides are TGTGCCAGCAATATGGACAGGGGAGATCAGCCCCAGCATTTT. The V gene is TRBV2, the J gene TRBJ1-5; 9 nucleotides match TRBD1. Germline values: CDR1 SNHLY, CDR2 FYNNEI. This CDR3 has 14 residues. V shed 7 bases and J 5 bases; nucleotides not matched to a gene: 6.